The 22 T cell receptor beta chains below come from one sample, sequenced in a study of cytomegalovirus exposure and HLA in healthy donors. PCR used 60 Vbeta primers and 13 Jbeta primers. The protocol was immunoSEQ multiplex PCR, while the TCRdb copy is restricted to in-frame clones and leaves out a portion. The sample table includes about 130,000 clones. The sequenced sample consisted of PBMCs. The origin of the receptors is a man aged 40-55 years in good health and CMV-seronegative.

The chain recombines TRBV27 with TRBJ2-5; 10 bases map to TRBD2. Looked up from germline, CDR1 is MNHEY and CDR2 is SMNVEV (reference sequence). CDR3 size: 15 residues. Unmatched junction bases numbered 6, after V lost 3 bases and J lost 5 bases. The DNA for the CDR3 is TGTGCCAGCAGTTTCGCTAGCGGGAGACAGGAGACCCAGTACTTC. Its protein is CASSFASGRQETQYF.

This chain connects TRBV21-1 to TRBJ1-5; the D segment call TRBD1 is taken from the table without a DNA check. TRBV21-1 is a listed pseudogene. The CDR3 consists of 13 residues. The CDR3 here is CASSKVQGQPQHF. CDR3 DNA: TGTGCCAGCAGCAAAGTCCAGGGTCAGCCCCAGCATTTT.

This chain links TRBV11-1 with TRBJ1-1; TRBD1 aligns across 9 bases. CDR1 and CDR2 from the germline V gene are SGHAT and FQDESV (reference sequence). CDR3 length: 13 residues. The V segment lost 4 bases and the J segment 5 bases; nucleotides outside the gene matches: 2. CDR3 residues: CASSSGQGTEAFF. The CDR3 DNA reads TGTGCCAGCAGCTCGGGACAGGGAACTGAAGCTTTCTTT.

The chain is built from TRBV10-3 and TRBJ2-3; 13 positions agree with TRBD2. The CDR3 is 15 amino acids. CDR1 is ENHRY, CDR2 SYGVKD, per germline. Unmatched junction bases numbered 3, after V lost 6 bases and J lost 3 bases. The DNA for the CDR3 is TGTGCCATCAGGGGGACTAGCGGGAAAACAGATACGCAGTATTTT. Protein sequence: CAIRGTSGKTDTQYF.

The genes are TRBV5-4 and TRBJ1-1; 9 bases are shared with TRBD1. Germline V gives CDR1 SGHNT, CDR2 YYREEE (reference sequence). The CDR3 is 14 residues long. Trimming took 3 bases from V and 4 from J; bases not matched to a gene: 4. The DNA for the CDR3 is TGTGCCAGCAGCTCGGGACAGGGTGGCACTGAAGCTTTCTTT. Translation gives CASSSGQGGTEAFF.

The CDR3 coding sequence is TGTGCCAGCAGTTTATGGGGGCTGAAGAACACTGAAGCTTTCTTT. This translates into CASSLWGLKNTEAFF. The chain links TRBV27 to TRBJ1-1, with D possibly being TRBD1 (6 bases). The CDR3 is 15 amino acids. Trimming stripped 1 base from V and 1 base from J, with 10 bases between. Per germline, CDR1 MNHEY and CDR2 SMNVEV (reference sequence).

The chain employs TRBV5-6 and TRBJ1-5; D is unclear. The length of the CDR3 is 13 residues. The germline V gene has CDR1 SGHDT and CDR2 YYEEEE. V was shortened by 2 bases and J by 1 base, with 4 bases between the two germline ends. The CDR3 region has the DNA TGTGCCAGCAGCTTCCAGAGCAATCAGCCCCAGCATTTT. It encodes CASSFQSNQPQHF.

The chain combines TRBV9 with TRBJ2-3; TRBD1 is a possible D gene (6 bases). Per the germline V gene, CDR1 is SGDLS and CDR2 is YYNGEE. Trimming removed 0 bases from V and 3 bases from J, with 11 bases in between. The length of the CDR3 is 15 residues. The CDR3 spells CASSVVGGPTDTQYF. Here the CDR3 DNA reads TGTGCCAGCAGCGTAGTAGGGGGACCAACAGATACGCAGTATTTT.

The chain carries TRBV5-1 and TRBJ1-2; 8 positions agree with TRBD1. This CDR3 is 18 amino acids long. V dropped 4 bases and J dropped 1; count of bases not matched to a gene: 15. Germline V gives CDR1 SGHRS, CDR2 YFSETQ. DNA for the CDR3: TGCGCCAGCAGCCAAACAGGGGGATTTTCGCCGATTAACTATGGCTACACCTTC. Its protein is CASSQTGGFSPINYGYTF.

This chain joins TRBV21-1 and TRBJ1-5; the D call of TRBD1 is as the table states it, not checked on the DNA. TRBV21-1 is tagged as a pseudogene. The CDR3 contains 18 residues. The CDR3 sequence is CASSKVLLGAWSNQPQHF. Written as DNA, the CDR3 is TGTGCCAGCAGCAAAGTTCTCCTGGGGGCATGGAGCAATCAGCCCCAGCATTTT.

The gene calls are TRBV13 and TRBJ2-1; TRBD2 might be the D (5 bases). The V end lost 3 bases, the J end lost 3 bases, and 12 bases lay between the germline ends. CDR1 PRHDT and CDR2 FYEKMQ come from the germline V gene (reference sequence). CDR3 length: 15 residues. CDR3 amino acids: CASSFPGVNYNEQFF. As DNA, the CDR3 is TGTGCCAGCAGCTTCCCCGGGGTGAACTACAATGAGCAGTTCTTC.

This rearrangement joins TRBV5-1 to TRBJ2-1; tentatively, D is TRBD1 (5 bases). The CDR3 consists of 14 residues. Germline-derived CDR1 and CDR2 are SGHRS and YFSETQ. The germline V and J ends were trimmed by 0 bases and 1 base, with 5 bases remaining between them. This CDR3 reads CASSLGQSYNEQFF. The DNA of the CDR3 is TGCGCCAGCAGCTTGGGACAGTCCTACAATGAGCAGTTCTTC.

The chain joins TRBV30 to TRBJ2-3; 10 nucleotides agree with TRBD2. The CDR3 has 14 residues. V was pared by 1 base and J by 6 bases, with 4 bases of the junction left unmatched. Germline loops: CDR1 GTSNPN, CDR2 SVGIG (reference sequence). This CDR3 reads CAWSGLAGEDTQYF. CDR3 coding DNA: TGTGCCTGGAGTGGGCTAGCGGGAGAGGATACGCAGTATTTT.

This chain uses TRBV11-3 with TRBJ2-2; D is perhaps TRBD1 (5 bases). The CDR3 is made up of 15 amino acids. CDR1 and CDR2 from the germline V gene are SGHNT and YENEEA. V lost 2 bases, J lost 4 bases, and 11 bases lay in between. CDR3 region: CASSLRGPGTGELFF. In DNA, the CDR3 is TGTGCCAGCAGCTTAAGGGGTCCGGGCACCGGGGAGCTGTTTTTT.

The chain is built from TRBV29-1 and TRBJ1-4, with TRBD1 matching over 9 bases. Trimming took 7 bases from V and 6 from J; bases not matched to a gene: 6. The germline CDR1 and CDR2 sequences are SQVTM and ANQGSEA. This CDR3 contains 13 residues. The CDR3, as DNA: TGCAGCGCGCTTTGGACAGGGGATGAAAAACTGTTTTTT. This sequence encodes CSALWTGDEKLFF.

The chain couples TRBV11-2 to TRBJ2-7; 11 bases are shared with TRBD1. Unmatched junction bases numbered 10, after V lost 4 bases and J lost 5 bases. Germline assignment: CDR1 SGHAT and CDR2 FQNNGV. The CDR3 is 16 residues long. The CDR3 spells CASSYLRDRGIHEQYF. The CDR3 DNA reads as TGTGCCAGCAGCTATCTCCGGGACAGGGGGATTCACGAGCAGTACTTC.

The rearrangement links TRBV2 to TRBJ1-6, with D perhaps TRBD1 (5 bases). The CDR3 runs to 14 residues. Germline V gene sequence: CDR1 SNHLY, CDR2 FYNNEI. The V gene lost 2 bases and the J gene lost 8 bases, with 10 bases spanning the gap. The DNA for the CDR3 is TGTGCCAGCAGTGAACAGGGCCGGGATTCACCCCTCCACTTT. This gives the protein CASSEQGRDSPLHF.

The CDR3 spells CASSRGVWGYTF. The DNA of the CDR3 is TGTGCCAGCAGCCGAGGAGTCTGGGGCTACACCTTC. The genes are TRBV28 and TRBJ1-2; no clear D gene. The germline CDR1 and CDR2 sequences are MDHEN and SYDVKM. Trimming took 6 bases from V and 8 from J, leaving 13 bases between them. CDR3 size: 12 residues.

J is TRBJ2-7 and V is TRBV5-6; the match to TRBD2 covers 7 bases. CDR3 size: 15 residues. Germline CDR1 is SGHDT and CDR2 is YYEEEE. V lost 3 bases and J lost 5; bases outside the gene matches: 11. The CDR3 is CASSWVWRELNEQYF. DNA of the CDR3: TGTGCCAGCAGCTGGGTCTGGCGGGAGCTGAACGAGCAGTACTTC.

The gene calls are TRBV27 and TRBJ1-3, with D tentatively TRBD1 (6 bases). This CDR3 comprises 15 residues. The germline V and J ends were trimmed by 9 bases and 0 bases, with 15 bases remaining between them. The germline gives CDR1 MNHEY, CDR2 SMNVEV (reference sequence). This CDR3 reads CASREQGSSGNTIYF. The CDR3 coding sequence is TGTGCCAGTAGAGAACAGGGAAGCTCTGGAAACACCATATATTTT.

The gene calls are TRBV6-6 and TRBJ1-2; 9 bases align to TRBD1. CDR1 and CDR2 (germline): MNHNY, SVGAGI (reference sequence). This CDR3 region has 15 residues. V lost 6 bases to trimming and J lost 3 bases; unmatched junction nucleotides: 8. Here the CDR3 reads CASRSSRQGDYGYTF. DNA for the CDR3: TGTGCCAGCAGATCCTCCCGACAGGGGGACTATGGCTACACCTTC.

The CDR3 coding sequence is TGTGCCAGCAGCGTAGGCGCCGGAGATACGCAGTATTTT. This encodes CASSVGAGDTQYF. The chain couples TRBV9 to TRBJ2-3, with D hard to call. The CDR3 has 13 residues. Trimming left V 0 bases short and J 5 bases short, with 7 bases between. The germline CDR1 and CDR2 sequences are SGDLS and YYNGEE.